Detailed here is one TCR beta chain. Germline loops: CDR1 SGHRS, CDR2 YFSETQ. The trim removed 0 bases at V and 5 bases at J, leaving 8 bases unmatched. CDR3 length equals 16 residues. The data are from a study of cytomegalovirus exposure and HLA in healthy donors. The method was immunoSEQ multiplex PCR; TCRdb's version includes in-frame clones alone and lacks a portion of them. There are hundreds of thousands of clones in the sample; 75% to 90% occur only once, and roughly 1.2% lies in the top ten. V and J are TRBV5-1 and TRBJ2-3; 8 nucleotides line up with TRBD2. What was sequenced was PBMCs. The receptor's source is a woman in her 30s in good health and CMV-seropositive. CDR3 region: CASSLVASGSGDTQYF. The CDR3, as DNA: TGCGCCAGCAGCTTGGTGGCTAGCGGGTCTGGAGATACGCAGTATTTT.